This T cell receptor (beta chain) was sequenced during a study of T cell responses to AZD1222 COVID-19 vaccine. Regarding the study as a whole: Clonal diversity was possibly underestimated, and white British individuals and females predominated among donors. Mapped onto spike, vaccine-associated CD4 TCRs spanned it and were dominant at 160-218 and 743-854.

The method was immunoSEQ multiplex PCR; TCRdb's version includes in-frame clones alone and lacks a portion of them. The data contain under 140,000 clones, around nine tenths of them singletons. J was trimmed by 2 bases and V by 6 bases; bases with no gene match: 7. Germline V CDR1 and CDR2: MDHEN, SYDVKM. The CDR3 runs 15 residues. A word on this clone: Antigen unknown.

Sequenced material: peripheral blood, taken 28 days after the second AZD1222 dose. This receptor was taken from an adult who received the AZD1222 COVID-19 vaccine. The chain recombines TRBV28 with TRBJ1-5; TRBD1 matches 7 bases. CDR3 loop: CASSPGGNRNQPQHF. The CDR3 coding sequence is TGTGCCAGCAGCCCAGGGGGAAATCGCAATCAGCCCCAGCATTTT.